This section outlines one T cell receptor (beta chain) sequence together with its context. Its antigen is still unknown. The CDR3 runs 14 residues. Per germline, CDR1 SGHNT and CDR2 YYREEE (reference sequence). With 4 bases clipped from V and 3 bases from J, the junction kept 5 bases outside the gene matches. Vbeta (60) and Jbeta (13) primers were used in the PCR. In the authors' workflow: Later work found tens of millions of unique TCR beta chains, with about 10 million shared. Some clones are missing from TCRdb's copy, which holds only in-frame ones; the method was immunoSEQ multiplex PCR. The V and J calls and clone size are taken from that table; D and trimming were inferred from the DNA. The profile shows roughly 190,000 clones, approximately 80% of them singletons. The sample originates from a study of cytomegalovirus exposure and HLA in healthy donors. General study findings and limits: Most TCR sequences were rare, but some public TCRs occurred in many donors. The authors judged a highly shared variant cluster likely a sequencing artifact.

The sequence came from a woman in her forties or fifties in good health and CMV-seropositive. The chain links TRBV5-4 to TRBJ2-7; 9 bases match TRBD2. Sequenced sample: PBMCs. The CDR3 protein is CASSVAGARYEQYF. Here the CDR3 DNA reads TGTGCCAGCAGCGTAGCGGGGGCACGCTACGAGCAGTACTTC.